The 27 T cell receptor beta chains in this list originate from one sample, sequenced in a study of CD4 T cells in relation to SARS-CoV-2 and coronaviruses. What these receptors recognize is not known. TCRdb's copy holds only in-frame clones and misses some; the assay was immunoSEQ multiplex PCR. The table lists 35,000 to 50,000 clones, about 80% of them singletons. Specimen: naive CD4+ T cells from PBMCs, cultured in vitro. Regarding subset: naive CD4+ T cells isolated by negative enrichment. The receptors originated from an adult with COVID-19.

The chain has TRBV2 and TRBJ2-7; D may be TRBD1 or TRBD2 (5 bases each). Germline values: CDR1 SNHLY, CDR2 FYNNEI. The CDR3 is made up of 14 amino acids. The V end lost 8 bases, the J end lost 5 bases, and 19 bases lay between the germline ends. The chain's CDR3 is CASSPAGSGDEQYF. For the CDR3, the DNA is TGTGCCAGCTCCCCGGCAGGGAGTGGCGACGAGCAGTACTTC.

The rearrangement links TRBV20-1 to TRBJ1-2, with a tentative D call TRBD1 (6 bases). Trimming pared 3 bases from V and 8 bases from J, leaving 19 bases between. This CDR3 spans 14 amino acids. CDR1 and CDR2 (germline): DFQATT, SNEGSKA (reference sequence). CDR3 in amino acids: CSASLDRLLVGYTF. For the CDR3, the DNA is TGCAGTGCTAGTCTAGACAGGTTGCTTGTGGGCTACACCTTC.

This clone came up once. The chain carries TRBV5-1 and TRBJ2-5; 9 positions match TRBD2. The CDR3 has 16 residues. CDR1 is SGHRS, CDR2 YFSETQ, per germline. V shed 0 bases, J shed 0 bases, and the junction held 3 bases outside the gene matches. DNA of the CDR3: TGCGCCAGCAGCTTGGGACCTAGCGGGGACCAAGAGACCCAGTACTTC. It yields the protein CASSLGPSGDQETQYF.

The rearrangement joins TRBV4-1 to TRBJ1-1, with D hard to call. Germline V CDR1 and CDR2: MGHRA, YSYEKL. This CDR3 comprises 14 residues. The germline V and J ends were trimmed by 1 base and 6 bases, with 12 bases remaining between them. The chain's CDR3 is CASSQVESWAEAFF. CDR3 DNA: TGCGCCAGCAGCCAAGTCGAGTCTTGGGCTGAAGCTTTCTTT.

J is TRBJ2-1 and V is TRBV4-2, with 7 bases matching TRBD2. Germline CDR1 and CDR2: LGHNA and YNFKEQ. The trim removed 0 bases at V and 6 bases at J, leaving 8 bases unmatched. The length of the CDR3 is 16 residues. The CDR3 region is CASSQESGEISNEQFF. CDR3 coding DNA: TGTGCCAGCAGCCAAGAAAGCGGGGAAATATCCAATGAGCAGTTCTTC.

The rearrangement joins TRBV24-1 to TRBJ2-3, with 10 bases lining up with TRBD1. The CDR3 runs 17 residues. The V segment lost 4 bases and the J segment 1 base; nucleotides outside the gene matches: 7. Germline CDR1 reads KGHDR; CDR2 reads SFDVKD. This chain's CDR3 is CATSDRQGARGTDTQYF. DNA of the CDR3: TGTGCCACCAGTGACAGACAGGGGGCCCGAGGCACAGATACGCAGTATTTT.

The chain is built from TRBV7-9 and TRBJ2-1; TRBD2 matches at 13 bases. V gave up 4 bases and J gave up 5 bases; unmatched junction bases: 5. CDR1 is SEHNR, CDR2 FQNEAQ, per germline (reference sequence). This CDR3 has 16 amino acids. CDR3 bases: TGTGCCAGCAGCTCCACCGGGACTAGCGGGAACAATGAGCAGTTCTTC. Its protein is CASSSTGTSGNNEQFF.

The V and J genes are TRBV28 and TRBJ2-1; 11 bases match TRBD2. There are 15 residues in the CDR3. V lost 5 bases to trimming and J lost 4 bases; unmatched junction nucleotides: 4. The germline V gene has CDR1 MDHEN and CDR2 SYDVKM. The CDR3 sequence is CASSPGTSGYNEQFF. The CDR3 region has the DNA TGTGCCAGCAGTCCCGGGACTAGCGGTTACAATGAGCAGTTCTTC.

This clone was observed a handful of times. The chain recombines TRBV5-6 with TRBJ1-2; no clear D gene. V gave up 4 bases and J gave up 3 bases, with 10 bases separating them. The CDR3 contains 13 residues. CDR1 and CDR2 (germline): SGHDT, YYEEEE. The CDR3 reads CASSRRTDYGYTF. In nucleotides, the CDR3 is TGTGCCAGCAGCCGCCGGACCGACTATGGCTACACCTTC.

The genes are TRBV4-1 and TRBJ2-3; 16 nucleotides agree with TRBD2. Germline CDR1 reads MGHRA; CDR2 reads YSYEKL. The CDR3 is 17 residues long. The V and J ends lost 4 bases and 6 bases, in that order; junction bases with no gene match: 7. CDR3 sequence (DNA): TGCGCCAGCAGCCCAACGGGACTAGCGGGAGGGTCGGATACGCAGTATTTT. Its protein is CASSPTGLAGGSDTQYF.

V and J are TRBV5-6 and TRBJ1-3; weak D call: TRBD1 (6 bases). Per germline, CDR1 SGHDT and CDR2 YYEEEE. CDR3 length equals 15 residues. The V end was cut by 6 bases, the J end by 0 bases, with 13 bases between. The CDR3 here is CASNVRGASGNTIYF. CDR3 coding DNA: TGTGCCAGCAATGTCAGGGGTGCCTCTGGAAACACCATATATTTT. The full variable domain, completed using reference TRBV5-6 and TRBJ1-3, is DAGVTQSPTHLIKTRGQQVTLRCSPKSGHDTVSWYQQALGQGPQFIFQYYEEEERQRGNFPDRFSGHQFPNYSSELNVNALLLGDSALYLCASNVRGASGNTIYFGEGSWLTVV.

This clone occurred a few times. The genes are TRBV5-1 and TRBJ1-1; TRBD1 matches 10 bases. The V gene end was trimmed by 4 bases and the J gene end by 3 bases; junction bases not matched to a gene: 3. CDR1 is SGHRS, CDR2 YFSETQ, per germline. The CDR3 consists of 14 residues. The CDR3 spells CASSPGTGDTEAFF. Written as DNA, the CDR3 is TGCGCCAGCAGCCCCGGGACAGGGGACACTGAAGCTTTCTTT.

This chain connects TRBV11-2 to TRBJ2-7, with D perhaps matching TRBD2 (5 bases). Trimming stripped 1 base from V and 2 bases from J, with 12 bases between. Germline V lookup: CDR1 SGHAT, CDR2 FQNNGV. There are 15 residues in the CDR3. The CDR3 DNA follows: TGTGCCAGCAGCTTAGGGCGGGTGTTCACCTACGAGCAGTACTTC. It yields the protein CASSLGRVFTYEQYF.

The chain recombines TRBV9 with TRBJ2-7, with TRBD2 as a possible D gene (5 bases). V lost 0 bases and J 3 bases, leaving 19 bases between the germline ends. Germline CDR1 SGDLS, CDR2 YYNGEE. This CDR3 spans 17 amino acids. CDR3 sequence reads: CASSVEGGGPSVYEQYF. The CDR3 bases are TGTGCCAGCAGCGTAGAAGGTGGAGGCCCATCCGTCTACGAGCAGTACTTC. The complete variable domain, with remaining parts taken from reference TRBV9 and TRBJ2-7, reads DSGVTQTPKHLITATGQRVTLRCSPRSGDLSVYWYQQSLDQGLQFLIQYYNGEERAKGNILERFSAQQFPDLHSELNLSSLELGDSALYFCASSVEGGGPSVYEQYFGPGTRLTVT.

V is TRBV5-1 and J is TRBJ2-3; D uncertain. This CDR3 region has 16 residues. The V end was cut by 0 bases, the J end by 3 bases, with 14 bases between. CDR1 is SGHRS and CDR2 is YFSETQ in the germline V gene. CDR3 nucleotides: TGCGCCAGCAGCTTGGGACGCCCGAAAGGGACAGATACGCAGTATTTT. This codes for CASSLGRPKGTDTQYF.

This clone was observed a few times. The chain is built from TRBV5-1 and TRBJ1-2; 8 bases agree with TRBD1. There are 15 residues in the CDR3. The V gene end was trimmed by 0 bases and the J gene end by 3 bases; junction bases not matched to a gene: 4. The germline CDR1 and CDR2 sequences are SGHRS and YFSETQ. DNA for the CDR3: TGCGCCAGCAGCTTGGCCTCGACAGGGGACTATGGCTACACCTTC. It codes for CASSLASTGDYGYTF.

The rearrangement uses TRBV15 and TRBJ1-2; the D is unclear. Germline-derived CDR1 and CDR2 are LNHNV and YYDKDF (reference sequence). This CDR3 is built from 16 residues. The V and J ends lost 0 bases and 5 bases respectively, with 16 bases between them. The CDR3 here is CATSRDSASTYYGYTF. The CDR3 nucleotides are TGTGCCACCAGCAGAGATAGTGCGTCCACCTATTATGGCTACACCTTC.

The chain joins TRBV18 to TRBJ2-1; D is ambiguous. V lost 2 bases, J lost 7 bases, and 9 bases lay in between. The CDR3 is 13 residues long. Germline CDR1 is KGHSH and CDR2 is LQKENI. CDR3 in amino acids: CASSPSGDNEQFF. CDR3 DNA: TGTGCCAGCTCACCAAGTGGGGATAATGAGCAGTTCTTC.

The chain joins TRBV12-1 to TRBJ2-3; the table assigns TRBD2, which was not confirmed against the DNA. TRBV12-1 is a pseudogene segment. The CDR3 extends over 19 amino acids. For the CDR3, the DNA is TGTGCCAGCAGCTTTGTTTTTAGCGGGAGGTCAACTAGCACAGATACGCAGTATTTT. It yields the protein CASSFVFSGRSTSTDTQYF.

This CDR3 is CASSRPGTVVNTGELFF. The CDR3 region has the DNA TGTGCCAGCAGCCGCCCGGGGACAGTAGTCAACACCGGGGAGCTGTTTTTT. The chain recombines TRBV7-8 with TRBJ2-2, with 7 bases fitting TRBD1. Germline V lookup: CDR1 SGHVS, CDR2 FQNEAQ. V was pared by 5 bases and J by 2 bases, with 11 bases of the junction left unmatched. The CDR3 has 17 amino acids.

This clone showed up just a few times. The V and J genes are TRBV6-5 and TRBJ2-7; D possibly matches TRBD1 or TRBD2 (5 bases each). Trimming stripped 6 bases from V and 0 bases from J, with 12 bases between. This CDR3 has 14 amino acids. CDR1 and CDR2 from the germline V gene are MNHEY and SVGAGI. The CDR3 bases are TGTGCCAGCAGATCTCGGGGCTCCTCCTACGAGCAGTACTTC. Translated, it gives CASRSRGSSYEQYF.

The chain employs TRBV19 and TRBJ2-3, with D possibly being TRBD2 (5 bases). Trimming shortened V by 6 bases and J by 2 bases, and 12 bases separated the two germline ends. CDR1 and CDR2 from the germline V gene are LNHDA and SQIVND (reference sequence). The CDR3 runs 14 residues. The CDR3 DNA is TGTGCCAGTAGGTCTATCCGGGACACAGATACGCAGTATTTT. Translating it yields CASRSIRDTDTQYF.

The chain uses TRBV7-9 and TRBJ2-3, with TRBD2 as a possible D gene (6 bases). V was trimmed by 3 bases and J by 0 bases, leaving 13 bases between them. Germline assignment: CDR1 SEHNR and CDR2 FQNEAQ (reference sequence). CDR3 length: 16 residues. The CDR3 here is CASSFLAEWSTDTQYF. As DNA, the CDR3 is TGTGCCAGCAGCTTCTTAGCGGAATGGAGCACAGATACGCAGTATTTT.

The chain combines TRBV11-3 with TRBJ2-3; D is undetermined. Germline-derived CDR1 and CDR2 are SGHNT and YENEEA. The V gene lost 5 bases and the J gene lost 10 bases, with 13 bases spanning the gap. There are 12 residues in the CDR3. The CDR3 nucleotides read TGTGCCAGCAGCCTACGTCAGTCGGCGCAGTATTTT. Its translation: CASSLRQSAQYF.

The genes are TRBV4-2 and TRBJ2-2; D not resolved. CDR1 LGHNA and CDR2 YNFKEQ come from the germline V gene. Trimming removed 2 bases from V and 3 bases from J, with 13 bases in between. The CDR3 totals 16 residues. CDR3 in DNA: TGTGCCAGCAGCCAATATCCGGGTCGGGACACCGGGGAGCTGTTTTTT. Translating it yields CASSQYPGRDTGELFF.

In this sample, this clone turned up a few times. V and J are TRBV5-1 and TRBJ1-5; D might be TRBD1 (6 bases). The CDR3 runs to 15 residues. V was cut by 1 base and J by 5 bases, with 13 bases left in between. Germline-derived CDR1 and CDR2 are SGHRS and YFSETQ. Written as DNA, the CDR3 is TGCGCCAGCAGCTTGCTAGGGGCAGGGGATCAGCCCCAGCATTTT. It specifies CASSLLGAGDQPQHF. Supplemented by reference TRBV5-1 and TRBJ1-5, the full variable domain reads KAGVTQTPRYLIKTRGQQVTLSCSPISGHRSVSWYQQTPGQGLQFLFEYFSETQRNKGNFPGRFSGRQFSNSRSEMNVSTLELGDSALYLCASSLLGAGDQPQHFGDGTRLSIL.

The rearrangement links TRBV6-6 to TRBJ2-7; D is tentatively TRBD1 or TRBD2 (5 bases each). Trimming removed 3 bases from V and 9 bases from J, with 24 bases in between. The germline CDR1 and CDR2 sequences are MNHNY and SVGAGI (reference sequence). The CDR3 extends over 16 amino acids. CDR3 in amino acids: CASSYGGRNRFGWQYF. In DNA form, the CDR3 reads TGTGCCAGCAGTTATGGGGGACGGAATAGATTCGGTTGGCAGTACTTC.